The rows below give T cell receptor beta chains drawn from one sample of a study of shared clonotypes between healthy human individuals. The protocol was immunoSEQ multiplex PCR, while the TCRdb copy is restricted to in-frame clones and leaves out a portion. The data show about 1 million clones, approximately 68% seen once. The sample was memory CD4+ T cells sorted from blood. These receptors were obtained from a man younger than 30 in good health. The CDR3 runs from the conserved cysteine through the conserved F or W. A D gene is named only where the DNA matches it firmly. Only part of the rows carry a size: once, few, many, or a class if the clone is expanded.

v_call	d_call	j_call	clone_size	cdr3_nt	cdr3_aa
TRBV27	TRBD1	TRBJ1-5	NA	TGTGCCAGCAGTTCATGGACAGGCGACAATCAGCCCCAGCATTTT	CASSSWTGDNQPQHF
TRBV6-5	TRBD1	TRBJ2-3	many	TGTGCCACTCAGGGACAGGGGGCAGATACGCAGTATTTT	CATQGQGADTQYF
TRBV5-6	TRBD1	TRBJ1-1	NA	TGTGCCAGCAGCTTGGCCGACAGGGCGGCCACTGAAGCTTTCTTT	CASSLADRAATEAFF
TRBV19	NA	TRBJ1-5	NA	TGTGCCAGTAGTATCCCAGGGATCCAGCCCCAGCATTTT	CASSIPGIQPQHF
TRBV7-9	NA	TRBJ1-1	NA	TGTGCCAGCAGCTTAGTCCTTGACAGGCGGGAAGCTTTCTTT	CASSLVLDRREAFF
TRBV11-2	NA	TRBJ2-3	NA	TGTGCCAGCAGCTTCGGGGGAGCTAGCACAGATACGCAGTATTTT	CASSFGGASTDTQYF
TRBV6-1	NA	TRBJ2-7	NA	TGTGCCAGCAGTATGGACAACTCCTACGAGCAGTACTTC	CASSMDNSYEQYF
TRBV5-4	NA	TRBJ2-5	NA	TGTGCCAGCAGCTGGGGCGTTAGGGAAGAGACCCAGTACTTC	CASSWGVREETQYF
TRBV5-6	TRBD1	TRBJ1-4	NA	TGTGCCAGCAGCTTGGGAGGGGGCGGTAATGAAAAACTGTTTTTT	CASSLGGGGNEKLFF
TRBV9	NA	TRBJ2-5	NA	TGTGCCAGCAGCGTAGGATCAGGGAGATCATCAGAGACCCAGTACTTC	CASSVGSGRSSETQYF
TRBV7-2	NA	TRBJ2-3	NA	TGTGCCAGCAGCTTAGCGGATACAGATACGCAGTATTTT	CASSLADTDTQYF
TRBV2	TRBD1	TRBJ1-6	few	TGTGCCAGCAGCCCGGGACAGGGTAATTCACCCCTCCACTTT	CASSPGQGNSPLHF
TRBV18	TRBD1	TRBJ1-1	NA	TGTGCCAGCTCACCAGGACAGGGCGCTGAAGCTTTCTTT	CASSPGQGAEAFF
TRBV9	TRBD1	TRBJ1-6	once	TGTGCCAGCAGCAACCGACAGGGTGGTAATTCACCCCTCCACTTT	CASSNRQGGNSPLHF
TRBV15	NA	TRBJ2-7	NA	TGTGCCACCAGCAGAGATTGGAGCGAGCAGTACTTC	CATSRDWSEQYF
TRBV27	TRBD1	TRBJ1-1	NA	TGTGCCAGCAGTTCTCCGGGACAGGGAAGGGCTTTCTTT	CASSSPGQGRAFF
TRBV6-5	TRBD2	TRBJ2-7	NA	TGTGCCAGCAGTTACTCGGGGGGGGGAGTCTCCTACGAGCAGTACTTC	CASSYSGGGVSYEQYF
TRBV28	NA	TRBJ2-5	NA	TGTGCCAGCACCCCGAATGTTGGGGTAGGGACCCAGTACTTC	CASTPNVGVGTQYF
TRBV30	TRBD1	TRBJ2-1	many	TGTGCCTGGAGTCCCCGGGACAGAATTGTAGGTGAGCAGTTCTTC	CAWSPRDRIVGEQFF
TRBV18	TRBD2	TRBJ2-7	NA	TGTGCCAGCTCACAACTAGCGGTAAACTCCTACGAGCAGTACTTC	CASSQLAVNSYEQYF
TRBV4-2	NA	TRBJ1-1	NA	TGTGCCAGCAGCCCCGACTTAACCTTGAACACTGAAGCTTTCTTT	CASSPDLTLNTEAFF
TRBV6-5	TRBD2	TRBJ2-5	NA	TGTGCCAGCAGCTGGCTAGCGGGGGGCCGAGAGACCCAGTACTTC	CASSWLAGGRETQYF
TRBV30	NA	TRBJ2-2	few	TGTGCCTGGAGCAGTCGGAGACAAAACACCGGGGAGCTGTTTTTT	CAWSSRRQNTGELFF
TRBV6-1	NA	TRBJ2-1	NA	TGTGCCAGCAGTGTAGGCTACAGAGAAGGTGAGCAGTTCTTC	CASSVGYREGEQFF
TRBV7-3	NA	TRBJ2-3	NA	TGTGCCAGCAGCTTAGGGGCCCTACAAGATACGCAGTATTTT	CASSLGALQDTQYF
TRBV6-5	NA	TRBJ2-1	NA	TGTGCCAGCAGTTCGTACATCCCAGCCTACAATGAGCAGTTCTTC	CASSSYIPAYNEQFF
TRBV10-1	NA	TRBJ1-1	NA	TGCGCCAGCAGTGATGCGATACAGGGTAAAGGTTGTCGCGGTTTCTTT	CASSDAIQGKGCRGFF
TRBV6-6	NA	TRBJ1-1	few	TGTGCCAGCACCTTGGGGTTAGGTGAAGCTTTCTTT	CASTLGLGEAFF
TRBV18	NA	TRBJ2-3	once	TGTGCCAGCTCACCTCTGGCAGGGTACACAGATACGCAGTATTTT	CASSPLAGYTDTQYF
TRBV5-6	NA	TRBJ1-3	few	TGTGCCAGCAGCCTTGACAGATCTGGAAACACCATATATTTT	CASSLDRSGNTIYF
TRBV5-4	NA	TRBJ2-3	NA	TGTGCCAGCAGCTTGTACCAGCGGGGCACAGATACGCAGTATTTT	CASSLYQRGTDTQYF
TRBV19	NA	TRBJ2-3	once	TGTGCCAGTAGTACAACAAGTACAGATACGCAGTATTTT	CASSTTSTDTQYF
TRBV6-5	NA	TRBJ1-6	NA	TGTGCCAGCAGTTCTCCAGGTTCCTATAATTCACCCCTCCACTTT	CASSSPGSYNSPLHF
TRBV20-1	NA	TRBJ1-2	once	TGCAGTGCCCCGAGCTATGGCTACACCTTC	CSAPSYGYTF
TRBV7-2	TRBD1	TRBJ2-2	NA	TGTGCCAGCACGCCGACAGGGCTCACCGGGGAGCTGTTTTTT	CASTPTGLTGELFF